This T cell receptor beta chain originates from a study of blood T cell repertoires in COVID-19. TCRdb's table, derived via immunoSEQ multiplex PCR, lists solely in-frame clones and lacks some. The sample shows 200,000 to 250,000 clones, roughly 80% of them seen only once. Adults between roughly 18 and 95 years of age took part from 20 to 25 US areas. Trimming at V came to 3 bases and at J to 9 bases, leaving 8 bases not matched to a gene. This CDR3 is 14 amino acids long. Germline CDR1 reads SEHNR; CDR2 reads FQNEAQ (reference sequence). Sequencing was performed on PBMCs or T cells enriched from blood (not recorded which). This clonotype was obtained from a woman aged 40 to 50 who had been exposed to COVID-19. V and J are TRBV7-9 and TRBJ2-7; 10 nucleotides align to TRBD1. The CDR3 spells CASSFPGQGLGQYF. CDR3 coding DNA: TGTGCCAGCAGCTTTCCGGGACAGGGGTTGGGGCAGTACTTC.